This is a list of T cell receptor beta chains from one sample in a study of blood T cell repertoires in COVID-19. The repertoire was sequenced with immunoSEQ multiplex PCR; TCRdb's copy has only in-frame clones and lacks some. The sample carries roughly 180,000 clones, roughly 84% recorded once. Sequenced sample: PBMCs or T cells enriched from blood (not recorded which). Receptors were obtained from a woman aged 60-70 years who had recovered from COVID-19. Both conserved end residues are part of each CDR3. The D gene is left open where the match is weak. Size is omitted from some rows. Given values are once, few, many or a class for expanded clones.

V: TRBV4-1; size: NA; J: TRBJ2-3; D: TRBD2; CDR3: CASSSALLAGTADTQYF; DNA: TGCGCCAGCAGTTCTGCTCTACTAGCGGGGACGGCAGATACGCAGTATTTT
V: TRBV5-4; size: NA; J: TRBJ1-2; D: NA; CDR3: CASSAGTPFNYGYTF; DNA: TGTGCCAGCAGCGCCGGGACACCTTTTAACTATGGCTACACCTTC
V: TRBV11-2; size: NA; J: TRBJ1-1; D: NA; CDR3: CASSQGGREAFF; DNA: TGTGCCAGCAGCCAGGGCGGCAGGGAAGCTTTCTTT
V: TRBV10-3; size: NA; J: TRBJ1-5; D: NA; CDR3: CAISTGRAQPQHF; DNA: TGTGCCATCAGCACCGGGAGGGCTCAGCCCCAGCATTTT
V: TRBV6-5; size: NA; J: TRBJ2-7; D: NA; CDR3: CASSWSLVMDEQYF; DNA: TGTGCCAGCAGTTGGAGTCTTGTGATGGACGAGCAGTACTTC
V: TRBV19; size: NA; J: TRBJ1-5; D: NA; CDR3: CASSMVQGPNQPQHF; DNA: TGTGCCAGTAGTATGGTCCAGGGGCCGAATCAGCCCCAGCATTTT
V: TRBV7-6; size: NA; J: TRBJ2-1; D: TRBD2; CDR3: CASSLVGGGYNEQFF; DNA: TGTGCCAGCAGCTTAGTCGGCGGGGGCTACAATGAGCAGTTCTTC
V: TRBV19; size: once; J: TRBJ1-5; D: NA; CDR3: CASSSQMGSRGQPQHF; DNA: TGTGCCAGTAGTTCCCAAATGGGGAGTCGGGGGCAGCCCCAGCATTTT
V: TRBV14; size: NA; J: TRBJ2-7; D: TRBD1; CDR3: CASSLRDRNYEQYF; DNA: TGTGCCAGCAGCCTCCGGGACAGAAACTACGAGCAGTACTTC
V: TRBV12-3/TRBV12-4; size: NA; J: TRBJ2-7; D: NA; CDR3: CASRTIQGYEQYF; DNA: TGTGCCAGCAGAACTATACAGGGCTACGAGCAGTACTTC
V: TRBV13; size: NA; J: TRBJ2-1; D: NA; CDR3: CASNLRDWGNEQFF; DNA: TGTGCCAGCAACCTCCGGGACTGGGGAAATGAGCAGTTCTTC
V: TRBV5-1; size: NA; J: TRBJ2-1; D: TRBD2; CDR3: CASSFLAGGPNEQFF; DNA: TGCGCCAGCAGCTTCCTAGCGGGAGGGCCCAATGAGCAGTTCTTC
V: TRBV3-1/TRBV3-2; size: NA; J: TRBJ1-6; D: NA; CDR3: CASSQVRESPLHF; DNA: TGTGCCAGCAGCCAAGTTAGAGAATCACCCCTCCACTTT
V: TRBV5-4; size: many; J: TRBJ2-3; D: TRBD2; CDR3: CASSLEGGSLTDTQYF; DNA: TGTGCCAGCAGCTTGGAGGGCGGGAGCCTCACAGATACGCAGTATTTT
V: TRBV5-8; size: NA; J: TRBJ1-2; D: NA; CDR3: CASSRNAFGGYTF; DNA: TGTGCCAGCAGCCGCAACGCCTTCGGTGGCTACACCTTC
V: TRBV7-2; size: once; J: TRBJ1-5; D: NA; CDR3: CASSSTVGQRNQPQHF; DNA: TGTGCCAGCAGCAGTACTGTTGGACAGCGCAATCAGCCCCAGCATTTT
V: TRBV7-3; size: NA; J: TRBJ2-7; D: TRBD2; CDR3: CASSLTVAGAYEQYF; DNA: TGTGCCAGCAGCTTAACGGTAGCGGGTGCCTACGAGCAGTACTTC
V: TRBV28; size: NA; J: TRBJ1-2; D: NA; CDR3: CASSLGGYGYTF; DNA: TGTGCCAGCAGTTTAGGCGGCTATGGCTACACCTTC
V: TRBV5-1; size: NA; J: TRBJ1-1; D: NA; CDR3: CASSLQGGGTEAFF; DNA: TGCGCCAGCAGCTTACAGGGTGGAGGCACTGAAGCTTTCTTT
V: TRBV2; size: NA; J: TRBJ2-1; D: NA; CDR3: CASRAPERYNEQFF; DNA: TGTGCCAGTCGAGCCCCGGAGAGATACAATGAGCAGTTCTTC
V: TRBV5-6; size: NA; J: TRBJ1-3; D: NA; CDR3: CASSLYGQPGNTIYF; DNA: TGTGCCAGCAGCTTGTACGGACAGCCTGGAAACACCATATATTTT
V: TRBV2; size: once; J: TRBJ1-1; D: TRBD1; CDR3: CASNPRDRGVTEAFF; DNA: TGTGCCAGCAACCCCCGGGACAGGGGTGTGACTGAAGCTTTCTTT
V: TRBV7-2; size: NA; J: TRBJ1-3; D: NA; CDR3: CASSLAGTPRGNTIYF; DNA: TGTGCCAGCAGCTTAGCAGGGACACCCAGGGGAAACACCATATATTTT
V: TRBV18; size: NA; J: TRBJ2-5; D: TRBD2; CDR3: CASSPRPGTSGVTQYF; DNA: TGTGCCAGCTCACCCCGTCCAGGGACTAGTGGCGTGACCCAGTACTTC
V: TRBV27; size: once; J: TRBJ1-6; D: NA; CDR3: CASSRGTHNSPLHF; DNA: TGTGCCAGCAGTCGGGGGACCCATAATTCACCCCTCCACTTT
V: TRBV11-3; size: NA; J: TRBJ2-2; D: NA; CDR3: CASSLDFYSAGELFF; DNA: TGTGCCAGCAGCTTAGATTTCTATTCCGCAGGGGAGCTGTTTTTT
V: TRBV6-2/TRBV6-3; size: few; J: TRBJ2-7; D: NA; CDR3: CASSYGDTYEQYF; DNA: TGTGCCAGCAGTTACGGGGACACCTACGAGCAGTACTTC
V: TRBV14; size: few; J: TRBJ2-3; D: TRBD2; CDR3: CASSQELAGGPRDTQYF; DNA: TGTGCCAGCAGCCAAGAGCTAGCGGGAGGCCCTCGCGATACGCAGTATTTT
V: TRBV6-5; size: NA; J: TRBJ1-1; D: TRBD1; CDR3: CASKRQGNTEAFF; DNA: TGTGCCAGCAAGAGACAGGGGAACACTGAAGCTTTCTTT
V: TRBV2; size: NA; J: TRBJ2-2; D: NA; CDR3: CASTGDTGELFF; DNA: TGTGCCAGCACAGGGGACACCGGGGAGCTGTTTTTT
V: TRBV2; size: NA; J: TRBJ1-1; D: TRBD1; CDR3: CASSPGQGRTEAFF; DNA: TGTGCCAGCAGCCCTGGACAGGGGCGGACTGAAGCTTTCTTT
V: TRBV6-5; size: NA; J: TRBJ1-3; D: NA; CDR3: CASSRRSGSGNTIYF; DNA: TGTGCCAGCAGCCGAAGATCAGGGTCTGGAAACACCATATATTTT
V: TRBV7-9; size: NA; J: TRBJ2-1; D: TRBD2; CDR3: CASRIDGTNNNEQFF; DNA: TGTGCCAGCAGGATAGACGGGACTAATAACAATGAGCAGTTCTTC
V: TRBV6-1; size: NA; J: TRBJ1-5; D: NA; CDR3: CASSERGAWKPQHF; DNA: TGTGCCAGCAGTGAACGGGGGGCTTGGAAGCCCCAGCATTTT
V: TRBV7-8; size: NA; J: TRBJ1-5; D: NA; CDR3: CASSFFQFRLGDSNQPQHF; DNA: TGTGCCAGCAGCTTTTTCCAATTCCGCCTCGGGGATAGCAATCAGCCCCAGCATTTT
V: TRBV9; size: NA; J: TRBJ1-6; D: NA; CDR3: CASSVVEGGSPLHF; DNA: TGTGCCAGCAGCGTAGTCGAGGGCGGGTCACCCCTCCACTTT
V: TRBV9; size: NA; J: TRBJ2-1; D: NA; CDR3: CASSVLGTNNEQFF; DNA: TGTGCCAGCAGCGTACTCGGGACAAACAATGAGCAGTTCTTC
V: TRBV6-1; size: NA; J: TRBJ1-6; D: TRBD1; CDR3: CASSAEPGQIANSPLHF; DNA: TGTGCCAGCAGTGCAGAACCGGGACAGATAGCAAATTCACCCCTCCACTTT
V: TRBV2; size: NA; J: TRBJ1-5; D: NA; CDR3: CASRSGERDQPQHF; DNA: TGTGCCAGCAGGTCCGGGGAACGGGATCAGCCCCAGCATTTT
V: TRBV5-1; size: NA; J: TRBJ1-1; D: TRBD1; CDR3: CASSAGGLVNTEAFF; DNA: TGCGCCAGCAGCGCAGGGGGCCTAGTGAACACTGAAGCTTTCTTT